One and the same sample provided the 28 T cell receptor beta chains below, sequenced in a study of T cell responses to AZD1222 COVID-19 vaccine. TCRdb's table, derived via immunoSEQ multiplex PCR, lists solely in-frame clones and lacks some. The repertoire includes about 140,000 clones, 90% to 95% of them detected once, and approximately 1.3% sits in the top ten. The sample was peripheral blood, taken 28 days after the second AZD1222 dose. The receptor set was obtained from an adult who received the AZD1222 COVID-19 vaccine.

The J gene is TRBJ1-4, the V gene TRBV11-2; D is unclear. The CDR3 spans 14 residues. V lost 5 bases and J lost 11, with 18 bases in between. The germline CDR1 and CDR2 sequences are SGHAT and FQNNGV. The CDR3 sequence: CASSPGPIREKLFF. The CDR3 DNA sequence: TGTGCCAGCAGCCCGGGCCCAATCCGCGAGAAACTGTTTTTT.

This clone has only a few counts. This chain connects TRBV7-2 to TRBJ1-6; 7 bases are a match to TRBD1. CDR3 length: 17 amino acids. Germline loops: CDR1 SGHTA, CDR2 FQGNSA. V gave up 5 bases and J gave up 0 bases; unmatched junction bases: 7. CDR3 loop: CASSPRTGLSYNSPLHF. The CDR3 DNA is TGTGCCAGCAGCCCGAGGACAGGACTCTCCTATAATTCACCCCTCCACTTT.

The V call is TRBV7-3, the J call TRBJ2-3, with a weak D call TRBD1 (6 bases). V lost 5 bases to trimming and J lost 4 bases, with 28 bases between them. The CDR3 extends over 19 amino acids. The V gene's germline CDR1 is SGHTA and CDR2 FQGTGA. CDR3 bases: TGTGCCAGCAGCCTGAGCCTTTCCATCCACAGGGATCCGCCAGATACGCAGTATTTT. Residues: CASSLSLSIHRDPPDTQYF.

The rearrangement joins TRBV5-1 to TRBJ1-6; D is ambiguous. V lost 2 bases to trimming and J lost 6 bases, with 3 bases between them. Per the germline V gene, CDR1 is SGHRS and CDR2 is YFSETQ. The CDR3 is 12 residues long. The CDR3: CASSFVNSPLHF. The CDR3, as DNA: TGCGCCAGCAGCTTTGTTAATTCACCCCTCCACTTT. Combining the CDR3 with reference TRBV5-1 and TRBJ1-6 gives the whole variable domain KAGVTQTPRYLIKTRGQQVTLSCSPISGHRSVSWYQQTPGQGLQFLFEYFSETQRNKGNFPGRFSGRQFSNSRSEMNVSTLELGDSALYLCASSFVNSPLHFGNGTRLTVT.

This sequence joins TRBV5-4 and TRBJ2-2; TRBD1 agrees at 8 bases. Germline CDR1 is SGHNT and CDR2 is YYREEE (reference sequence). V lost 4 bases to trimming and J lost 5 bases; unmatched junction nucleotides: 10. CDR3 length equals 16 residues. CDR3 region: CASSTQDRGGTGELFF. In DNA form, the CDR3 reads TGTGCCAGCAGCACACAAGACAGGGGTGGTACCGGGGAGCTGTTTTTT.

The chain couples TRBV20-1 to TRBJ2-1; D possibly uses TRBD1 or TRBD2 (5 bases each). V gave up 3 bases and J gave up 7 bases, with 7 bases separating them. This CDR3 region has 11 residues. CDR1 DFQATT and CDR2 SNEGSKA come from the germline V gene (reference sequence). The CDR3 DNA reads as TGCAGTGCTAGGGGACCGAATGAGCAGTTCTTC. Residues: CSARGPNEQFF.

The genes are TRBV6-5 and TRBJ2-7; 7 bases are shared with TRBD2. Germline V gene data show CDR1 as MNHEY and CDR2 as SVGAGI. This CDR3 spans 15 amino acids. With 10 bases clipped from V and 5 bases from J, the junction kept 17 bases outside the gene matches. In nucleotides, the CDR3 is TGTGCCACAGGGCCCACGGCGGGAGCAGGCGACGAGCAGTACTTC. Amino acids: CATGPTAGAGDEQYF.

This chain joins TRBV5-1 and TRBJ1-2, with TRBD1 matching over 8 bases. The CDR3 length is 15 residues. The V and J ends lost 0 bases and 2 bases, in that order; junction bases with no gene match: 3. Germline V gene lookup returns CDR1 SGHRS and CDR2 YFSETQ. The CDR3 is CASSLGAGGNYGYTF. The CDR3 DNA sequence: TGCGCCAGCAGCTTGGGGGCAGGGGGCAACTATGGCTACACCTTC.

This chain joins TRBV29-1 and TRBJ1-4, with TRBD1 matching 8 bases. The germline CDR1 and CDR2 sequences are SQVTM and ANQGSEA. Trimming took 1 base from V and 5 from J; bases not matched to a gene: 0. This CDR3 has 13 residues. CDR3 residues: CSVEGQGNEKLFF. CDR3 DNA sequence: TGCAGCGTTGAAGGACAGGGGAATGAAAAACTGTTTTTT.

This clone was seen a handful of times. V and J are TRBV7-2 and TRBJ1-1; unclear D gene. The CDR3 is made up of 13 amino acids. Trimming pared 6 bases from V and 1 base from J, leaving 9 bases between. Germline assignment: CDR1 SGHTA and CDR2 FQGNSA. The CDR3 bases are TGTGCCAGCAGGCAACAACGGAACACTGAAGCTTTCTTT. Amino acids: CASRQQRNTEAFF.

This chain links TRBV29-1 with TRBJ2-1, with a weak D call TRBD2 (5 bases). The CDR3 is 14 amino acids. Germline values: CDR1 SQVTM, CDR2 ANQGSEA. The ends were cut back, 1 base at V and 4 bases at J, with 11 bases in the middle. In nucleotides, the CDR3 is TGCAGCGTTGAAGTCAGCGGTACATACAATGAGCAGTTCTTC. It encodes CSVEVSGTYNEQFF.

The genes are TRBV10-3 and TRBJ2-7; TRBD1 is a possible D gene (7 bases). There are 15 residues in the CDR3. Trimming stripped 3 bases from V and 0 bases from J, with 12 bases between. Germline CDR1 and CDR2: ENHRY and SYGVKD. The chain's CDR3 is CAISDQGGRSYEQYF. In DNA form, the CDR3 reads TGTGCCATCAGTGACCAGGGGGGCCGCTCCTACGAGCAGTACTTC.

The rearrangement links TRBV9 to TRBJ2-7; 7 nucleotides align to TRBD1. V dropped 0 bases and J dropped 0; count of bases not matched to a gene: 9. The CDR3 totals 17 residues. Germline assignment: CDR1 SGDLS and CDR2 YYNGEE. CDR3 sequence (DNA): TGTGCCAGCAGCGTAGGAGCTACCGGGACAGACTCCTACGAGCAGTACTTC. Encoded protein: CASSVGATGTDSYEQYF.

J is TRBJ2-1 and V is TRBV27; 10 bases align to TRBD2. The germline gives CDR1 MNHEY, CDR2 SMNVEV (reference sequence). This CDR3 is built from 16 residues. The J segment lost 7 bases and the V segment lost 4 bases, leaving 10 bases of the junction unmatched. This CDR3 is CASSYSTSGLGNEQFF. CDR3 nucleotide sequence: TGTGCCAGCAGTTACTCGACTAGCGGGTTGGGGAATGAGCAGTTCTTC.

In DNA form, the CDR3 reads TGTGCCAGCAGTGACAGTGACTCGTACCAAGAGACCCAGTACTTC. As protein: CASSDSDSYQETQYF. The gene calls are TRBV11-3 and TRBJ2-5; D possibly corresponds to TRBD1 (5 bases). The germline V gene has CDR1 SGHNT and CDR2 YENEEA. This CDR3 has 15 amino acids. With 6 bases removed from V and 0 bases from J, the gap between germline ends came to 14 bases.

The chain is built from TRBV7-2 and TRBJ2-1; the D gene could be TRBD1 or TRBD2 (6 bases each). The CDR3 length is 14 residues. Germline CDR1 SGHTA, CDR2 FQGNSA. V was trimmed by 3 bases and J by 10 bases, leaving 16 bases between them. The CDR3 DNA reads TGTGCCAGCAGCTTGGAGAGCAGGGGAGGCGAGCAGTTCTTC. Its protein product is CASSLESRGGEQFF.

The genes are TRBV24-1 and TRBJ2-7; 16 bases match TRBD2. CDR1 and CDR2 (germline): KGHDR, SFDVKD. This CDR3 spans 16 amino acids. V lost 4 bases to trimming and J lost 6 bases; unmatched junction nucleotides: 5. CDR3 coding DNA: TGTGCCACCAGTGACCCGGGGACTAGCGGGGGGGGCGAGCAGTACTTC. Protein sequence: CATSDPGTSGGGEQYF.

This rearrangement joins TRBV11-2 to TRBJ1-2; D uncertain. Germline-derived CDR1 and CDR2 are SGHAT and FQNNGV. Trimming cost V 1 base and J 6 bases, with 18 bases left between them. The CDR3 covers 16 residues. The CDR3 DNA reads as TGTGCCAGCAGCTTAGCCCGGGTAGGGAGTTCTGATGGCTACACCTTC. It yields the protein CASSLARVGSSDGYTF.

V and J are TRBV28 and TRBJ1-2; TRBD1 agrees at 11 bases. V lost 3 bases and J lost 4; bases outside the gene matches: 4. CDR1 is MDHEN, CDR2 SYDVKM, per germline. The CDR3 is 15 residues long. The chain's CDR3 is CASSLWTGGTYGYTF. The CDR3 DNA reads as TGTGCCAGCAGTTTGTGGACAGGGGGCACCTATGGCTACACCTTC.

This clone has just a few counts. The chain combines TRBV19 with TRBJ1-6, with TRBD1 identical over 11 bases. This CDR3 contains 15 residues. Trimming at V came to 6 bases and at J to 7 bases, leaving 5 bases not matched to a gene. CDR1 LNHDA and CDR2 SQIVND come from the germline V gene (reference sequence). The CDR3 is CASRRDRGNNSPLHF. CDR3 DNA sequence: TGTGCCAGTAGGAGGGACAGGGGGAACAATTCACCCCTCCACTTT.

The chain carries TRBV5-4 and TRBJ2-1; D is unresolved. Germline values: CDR1 SGHNT, CDR2 YYREEE (reference sequence). Trimming stripped 4 bases from V and 9 bases from J, with 8 bases between. The CDR3 totals 11 residues. CDR3 DNA: TGTGCCAGCAGCCTAGGACGTGAGCAGTTCTTC. Its translation is CASSLGREQFF.

V is TRBV28 and J is TRBJ1-2; no definite D call. The CDR3 covers 15 residues. Trimming removed 1 base at V and 2 bases at J, with 11 bases between. From germline, CDR1 is MDHEN and CDR2 SYDVKM. Here the CDR3 reads CASSLFGEKNYGYTF. The CDR3 region has the DNA TGTGCCAGCAGTTTATTTGGGGAAAAGAACTATGGCTACACCTTC.

V usage is TRBV6-5 and J usage is TRBJ1-2, with unresolved D. The V gene lost 5 bases and the J gene lost 2 bases, with 15 bases spanning the gap. Germline CDR1 is MNHEY and CDR2 is SVGAGI. There are 15 residues in the CDR3. DNA of the CDR3: TGTGCCAGCAGTCCCGGGATTGTAGGGAACTATGGCTACACCTTC. As protein: CASSPGIVGNYGYTF.

The chain joins TRBV6-1 to TRBJ1-5; D gene unclear. Germline CDR1 and CDR2: MNHNS and SASEGT. V was cut by 0 bases and J by 0 bases, with 9 bases left in between. This CDR3 has 16 residues. In DNA form, the CDR3 reads TGTGCCAGCAGTGAAGCGCGCCTTTATAGCAATCAGCCCCAGCATTTT. Protein product: CASSEARLYSNQPQHF.

CDR3 sequence (DNA): TGTGCCAGCAGCGCCCTCGGTTTTGGGAGGATCGCCGCCGACACAGATACGCAGTATTTT. It is translated as CASSALGFGRIAADTDTQYF. The gene calls are TRBV9 and TRBJ2-3, with a possible D match to TRBD2 (6 bases). Germline assignment: CDR1 SGDLS and CDR2 YYNGEE. This CDR3 is built from 20 residues. V lost 3 bases to trimming and J lost 2 bases, with 28 bases between them.

V is TRBV12-5 and J is TRBJ1-5; 7 bases fit TRBD1. From germline, CDR1 is LGHNT and CDR2 FRNRAP. The CDR3 is 13 amino acids. The ends lost 9 bases at V and 4 bases at J; junction bases unmatched: 6. The CDR3 reads CASMTGKNQPQHF. CDR3 bases: TGTGCTAGCATGACAGGGAAGAATCAGCCCCAGCATTTT.

The chain recombines TRBV6-5 with TRBJ1-3, with 8 nucleotides matching TRBD1. With 6 bases clipped from V and 0 bases from J, the junction kept 4 bases outside the gene matches. The CDR3 is 15 residues long. Germline V gene lookup returns CDR1 MNHEY and CDR2 SVGAGI. The CDR3 sequence: CASSRTGSSGNTIYF. CDR3 sequence (DNA): TGTGCCAGCAGCCGGACAGGGAGCTCTGGAAACACCATATATTTT.

The V gene is TRBV11-3, the J gene TRBJ2-1, with TRBD1 matching 8 bases. Germline CDR1 reads SGHNT; CDR2 reads YENEEA. The V gene end was trimmed by 0 bases and the J gene end by 12 bases; junction bases not matched to a gene: 16. The CDR3 sequence is 17 residues long. The CDR3 sequence is CASSLELQGAEGKGQFF. In DNA, the CDR3 is TGTGCCAGCAGCTTAGAGCTTCAGGGGGCAGAGGGCAAAGGGCAGTTCTTC.